Sequencing of this TCR beta chain was carried out in a study of CD8 T cells in Susac syndrome. CDR1 is LNHNV and CDR2 is YYDKDF in the germline V gene (reference sequence). The V gene end was trimmed by 5 bases and the J gene end by 2 bases; junction bases not matched to a gene: 10. This CDR3 has 16 amino acids. The authors reverse transcribed 0.5 to 1 ug RNA with random hexamers. The method of amplification for TCR beta CDR3 was immunoSEQ multiplex PCR, covering 54 Vbeta and 13 Jbeta. TCRdb re-analysed the immunoSEQ multiplex PCR reads in MiXCR, keeping a single row per CDR3 protein. In the table there are roughly 160,000 distinct CDR3 sequences, 90% to 95% of which are singletons.

The chain couples TRBV15 to TRBJ2-3; 7 nucleotides line up with TRBD1. This sequence originates from a human donor in good health. Sequenced material: CD4+ T cells from PBMCs. The chain's CDR3 is CATSGRQGSVTDTQYF. The CDR3 coding sequence is TGTGCCACCAGCGGGAGACAGGGTTCGGTCACAGATACGCAGTATTTT. Together with reference TRBV15 and TRBJ2-3, the CDR3 gives the full variable domain: DAMVIQNPRYQVTQFGKPVTLSCSQTLNHNVMYWYQQKSSQAPKLLFHYYDKDFNNEADTPDNFQSRRPNTSFCFLDIRSPGLGDTAMYLCATSGRQGSVTDTQYFGPGTRLTVL.